A selection of T cell receptor beta chains follows, all from one sample in a study of blood T cell repertoires in COVID-19. Using immunoSEQ multiplex PCR, the repertoire was profiled, and TCRdb retains in-frame clones only, with some absent. This sample carries 150,000 or so clones, 65% to 85% of them seen once, and the ten largest clones take about 4%. The sequencing sample was made of PBMCs or T cells enriched from blood (not recorded which). The receptors come from a woman aged 50 to 60 in a cohort exposed to, infected with or recovered from COVID-19 (not recorded which). CDR3s include the opening cysteine and the closing phenylalanine or tryptophan. A D gene is named only where the DNA matches it firmly. Size is stated for part of the rows, as once, few or many counts, or as a class when the clone is expanded.

>-|TRBV18|TRBJ2-3|-
TGTGCCAGCTCACCGAGAGGGTCCGATACGCAGTATTTT
CASSPRGSDTQYF
>-|TRBV5-1|TRBJ1-4|-
TGCGCCAGCAGCCAATCTGCCGGGGGTGAAAAACTGTTTTTT
CASSQSAGGEKLFF
>-|TRBV28|TRBJ2-1|-
TGTGCCAGCAGTTTAGGGAGTGAGCAGTTCTTC
CASSLGSEQFF
>-|TRBV29-1|TRBJ1-4|TRBD1
TGCAGCGTGGGACAGGGTAATGAAAAACTGTTTTTT
CSVGQGNEKLFF
>-|TRBV4-1|TRBJ1-1|-
TGCGCCAGCAGCCTAGGGGTCCAGAACACTGAAGCTTTCTTT
CASSLGVQNTEAFF
>-|TRBV3-1/TRBV3-2|TRBJ1-2|-
TGTGCCAGCAGCCAAGGCAAAGCCGGGCGACAGATCAGCTATGGCTACACCTTC
CASSQGKAGRQISYGYTF
>-|TRBV5-4|TRBJ1-4|-
TGTGCCAGCAGCTTGGGACAAAATGAAAAACTGTTTTTT
CASSLGQNEKLFF
>few|TRBV4-3|TRBJ2-5|-
TGCGCCAGCAGCCAAGATCTGGAGAGTCTGACCCAGTACTTC
CASSQDLESLTQYF
>-|TRBV29-1|TRBJ2-3|TRBD2
TGCAGCGTACTAAGAGCGGGAGGGACTGATACGCAGTATTTT
CSVLRAGGTDTQYF
>-|TRBV7-8|TRBJ1-2|TRBD1
TGTGCCAGCAGCTTAGTTGGGGGACAGTCGAACTATGGCTACACCTTC
CASSLVGGQSNYGYTF
>-|TRBV2|TRBJ1-1|-
TGTGCCAGCAGTGATGGAGTGAACACTGAAGCTTTCTTT
CASSDGVNTEAFF
>few|TRBV27|TRBJ2-2|-
TGTGCCAGCAGTTTTTTGTTTGGTAAGGACTCGGACACCGGGGAGCTGTTTTTT
CASSFLFGKDSDTGELFF
>-|TRBV2|TRBJ2-7|TRBD2
TGTGCCAGCAGGGAACTAGCGGGGTTTGACGAGCAGTACTTC
CASRELAGFDEQYF
>-|TRBV28|TRBJ2-2|-
TGTGCCAGCAGCAGGGACTGGGGAAACACCGGGGAGCTGTTTTTT
CASSRDWGNTGELFF
>-|TRBV5-1|TRBJ2-7|TRBD1
TGCGCCAGCCGCCAAGTACAGGGGGTATACGAGCAGTACTTC
CASRQVQGVYEQYF
>once|TRBV19|TRBJ2-7|TRBD2
TGTGCCAGTAGTCATCGGCTAGCGGGAGTCCGGGAGCAGTACTTC
CASSHRLAGVREQYF
>-|TRBV10-3|TRBJ2-7|-
TGTGCCATCAGTGATTCCAGGGGAGACTACGAGCAGTACTTC
CAISDSRGDYEQYF
>-|TRBV11-2|TRBJ2-3|-
TGTGCCAGCAGCTTAGTCGGGGAAAGCACAGATACGCAGTATTTT
CASSLVGESTDTQYF
>-|TRBV4-1|TRBJ1-2|-
TGCGCCAGCAGCCAAGAACGAACAGTTATTAACTATGGCTACACCTTC
CASSQERTVINYGYTF
>-|TRBV4-2|TRBJ1-1|-
TGTGCCAGCAGCCAAGAAGCCTCTTGGAACACTGAAGCTTTCTTT
CASSQEASWNTEAFF
>-|TRBV5-1|TRBJ2-5|TRBD2
TGCGCCAGCAGCTTAGCGACTAGCGGGGGTAAGACCCAGTACTTC
CASSLATSGGKTQYF
>-|TRBV2|TRBJ1-2|-
TGTGCCAGCAGTGAAGCGCGCGGGCGAGCTAACTATGGCTACACCTTC
CASSEARGRANYGYTF
>-|TRBV19|TRBJ2-1|TRBD1
TGTGCCAGTAGCGATCATTCCGGGACAGGGCCCTACAATGAGCAGTTCTTC
CASSDHSGTGPYNEQFF
>-|TRBV2|TRBJ2-1|TRBD1
TGTGCCAGCAGTGACAGGGGGAGTTTCAATGAGCAGTTCTTC
CASSDRGSFNEQFF
>-|TRBV11-2|TRBJ1-1|TRBD1
TGTGCCAGCAGCATTGACAGGGCCACTGAAGCTTTCTTT
CASSIDRATEAFF
>few|TRBV12-3/TRBV12-4|TRBJ1-1|-
TGTGCCAGCAGCTCCCTCCTGAACACTGAAGCTTTCTTT
CASSSLLNTEAFF
>-|TRBV6-1|TRBJ1-5|-
TGTGCCAGCAGTGAAGTAGGGGTTGGGCAGCCCCAGCATTTT
CASSEVGVGQPQHF
>-|TRBV6-5|TRBJ2-1|TRBD2
TGTGCCAGCAGCCGGGGGGACCCCGTGTACAATGAGCAGTTCTTC
CASSRGDPVYNEQFF
>few|TRBV3-1/TRBV3-2|TRBJ2-2|TRBD2
TGTGCCAGCAGCCGGAGACTAGCGGGAGTGGGCGGGGAGCTGTTTTTT
CASSRRLAGVGGELFF
>once|TRBV7-2|TRBJ1-4|TRBD1
TGTGCCAGCAGCTTAGTAACAGGGGGCCAAAATGAAAAACTGTTTTTT
CASSLVTGGQNEKLFF
>once|TRBV3-1/TRBV3-2|TRBJ2-7|-
TGTGCCAGCAGCCAAGACGTCGGCGAGCAGTACTTC
CASSQDVGEQYF
>-|TRBV4-1|TRBJ2-5|TRBD2
TGCGCCAGCAGCCAAACCCTCCTCCTAGCGGGGGTTAGAGAGACCCAGTACTTC
CASSQTLLLAGVRETQYF
>few|TRBV6-5|TRBJ2-7|TRBD2
TGTGCCAGCAGTTACTCGAGGACGGGGGGTCCCGAGCAGTACTTC
CASSYSRTGGPEQYF
>-|TRBV9|TRBJ2-5|TRBD1
TGTGCCAGCAGCGCCCTGACAGGGGGTTTCCAAGAGACCCAGTACTTC
CASSALTGGFQETQYF
>-|TRBV5-1|TRBJ2-4|-
TGCGCCAGCAGCTTGGGGGGCCTAGCCAAAAACATTCAGTACTTC
CASSLGGLAKNIQYF
>-|TRBV3-1/TRBV3-2|TRBJ1-2|-
TGTGCCAGCAGCCATGAGGACAGCTATGGCTACACCTTC
CASSHEDSYGYTF
>-|TRBV7-8|TRBJ2-7|TRBD1
TGTGCCAGCAGCCGAGACAGGGGCTACTACGAGCAGTACTTC
CASSRDRGYYEQYF
>-|TRBV19|TRBJ2-3|TRBD1
TGTGCCAGTAGTACGGACAGGGAGCACGGAGATACGCAGTATTTT
CASSTDREHGDTQYF
>once|TRBV3-1/TRBV3-2|TRBJ2-3|TRBD1
TGTGCCAGCAGCCTAACCGGGACAGGGGCGAGGGATACGCAGTATTTT
CASSLTGTGARDTQYF
>few|TRBV7-8|TRBJ2-5|TRBD2
TGTGCCAGCAGCTTAGAAGCTAGCGGGAGAGGAGAGACCCAGTACTTC
CASSLEASGRGETQYF
>-|TRBV6-5|TRBJ1-6|-
TGTGCCAGCAAGGTCACAGGGAATAATTCACCCCTCCACTTT
CASKVTGNNSPLHF
>-|TRBV11-2|TRBJ1-1|-
TGTGCCAGCAGCTCCCCCCTAGATCTTGAAGCTTTCTTT
CASSSPLDLEAFF
>few|TRBV29-1|TRBJ2-7|TRBD1
TGCAGCGTGCGCGGGACAGGGTTCGGCGAGCAGTACTTC
CSVRGTGFGEQYF
>-|TRBV5-8|TRBJ1-4|-
TGTGCCAGCAGCCAAAGTGCGTCTAATGAAAAACTGTTTTTT
CASSQSASNEKLFF
>-|TRBV18|TRBJ2-4|-
TGTGCCAGCTCACCATCGACAGATCTAGGGGACAAAAACATTCAGTACTTC
CASSPSTDLGDKNIQYF
>once|TRBV5-4|TRBJ1-3|-
TGTGCCAGCAGCCTGGGCCTTTTAGGACTCTCTGGAAACACCATATATTTT
CASSLGLLGLSGNTIYF